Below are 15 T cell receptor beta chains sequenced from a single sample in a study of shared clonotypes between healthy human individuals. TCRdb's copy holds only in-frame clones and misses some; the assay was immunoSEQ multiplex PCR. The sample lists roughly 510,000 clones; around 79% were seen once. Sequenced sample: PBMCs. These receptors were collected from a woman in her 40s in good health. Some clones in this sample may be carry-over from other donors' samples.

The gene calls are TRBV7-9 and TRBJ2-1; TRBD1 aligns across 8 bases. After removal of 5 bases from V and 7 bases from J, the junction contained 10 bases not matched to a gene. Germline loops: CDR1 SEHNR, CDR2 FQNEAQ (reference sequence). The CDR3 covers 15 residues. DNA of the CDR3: TGTGCCAGCAGCCCAGGGACAGGAGCCACAAATGAGCAGTTCTTC. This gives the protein CASSPGTGATNEQFF.

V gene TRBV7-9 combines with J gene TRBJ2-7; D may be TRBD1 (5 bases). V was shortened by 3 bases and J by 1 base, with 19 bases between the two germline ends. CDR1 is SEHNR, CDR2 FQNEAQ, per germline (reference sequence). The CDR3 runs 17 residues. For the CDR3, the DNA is TGTGCCAGCAGCTTGTACCCCAGGGTAATGGGTTCCTACGAGCAGTACTTC. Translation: CASSLYPRVMGSYEQYF.

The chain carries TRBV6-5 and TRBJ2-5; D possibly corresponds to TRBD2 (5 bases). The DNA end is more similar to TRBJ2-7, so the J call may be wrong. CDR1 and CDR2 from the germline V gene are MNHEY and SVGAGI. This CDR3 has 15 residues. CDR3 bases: TGTGCCAGCAGTTACGGGAGAATGGGCTCCTACGAGCAGTACTTC. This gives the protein CASSYGRMGSYEQYF.

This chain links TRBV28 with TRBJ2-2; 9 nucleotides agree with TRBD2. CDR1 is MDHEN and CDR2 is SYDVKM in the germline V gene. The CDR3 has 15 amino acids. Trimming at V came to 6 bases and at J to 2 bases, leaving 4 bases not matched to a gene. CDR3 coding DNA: TGTGCCAGCAGCCTAGCGGGACTTAACACCGGGGAGCTGTTTTTT. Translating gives CASSLAGLNTGELFF.

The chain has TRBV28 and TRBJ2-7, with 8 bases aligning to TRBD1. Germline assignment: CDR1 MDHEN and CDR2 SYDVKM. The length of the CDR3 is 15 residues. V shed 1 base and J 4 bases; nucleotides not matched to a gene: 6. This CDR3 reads CASSLSATGEYEQYF. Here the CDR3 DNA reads TGTGCCAGCAGTTTATCCGCGACAGGGGAGTACGAGCAGTACTTC.

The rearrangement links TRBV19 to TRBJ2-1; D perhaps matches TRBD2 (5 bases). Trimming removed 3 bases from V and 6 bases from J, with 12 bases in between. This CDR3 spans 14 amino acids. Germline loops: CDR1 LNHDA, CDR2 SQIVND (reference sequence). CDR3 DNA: TGTGCCAGTAGTATCACTACCGCGGGCAATGAGCAGTTCTTC. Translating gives CASSITTAGNEQFF.

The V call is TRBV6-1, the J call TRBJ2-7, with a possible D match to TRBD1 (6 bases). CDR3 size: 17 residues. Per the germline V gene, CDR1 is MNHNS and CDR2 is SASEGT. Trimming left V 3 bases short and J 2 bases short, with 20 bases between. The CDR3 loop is CASSDVLGALIPYEQYF. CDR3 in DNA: TGTGCCAGCAGTGATGTTCTGGGGGCCCTGATACCCTACGAGCAGTACTTC.

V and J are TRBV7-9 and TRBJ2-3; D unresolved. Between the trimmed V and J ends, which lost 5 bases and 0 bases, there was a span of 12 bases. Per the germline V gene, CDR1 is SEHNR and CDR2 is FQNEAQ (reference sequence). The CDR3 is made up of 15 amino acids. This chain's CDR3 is CASSPTYSSTDTQYF. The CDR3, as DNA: TGTGCCAGCAGCCCTACTTACTCCAGCACAGATACGCAGTATTTT.

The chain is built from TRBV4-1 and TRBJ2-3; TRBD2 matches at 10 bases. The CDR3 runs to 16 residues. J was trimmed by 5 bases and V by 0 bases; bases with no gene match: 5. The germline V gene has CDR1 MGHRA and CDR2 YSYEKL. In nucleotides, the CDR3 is TGCGCCAGCAGCCAAGAAGGAAGCGGGAGGGGAGATACGCAGTATTTT. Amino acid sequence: CASSQEGSGRGDTQYF.

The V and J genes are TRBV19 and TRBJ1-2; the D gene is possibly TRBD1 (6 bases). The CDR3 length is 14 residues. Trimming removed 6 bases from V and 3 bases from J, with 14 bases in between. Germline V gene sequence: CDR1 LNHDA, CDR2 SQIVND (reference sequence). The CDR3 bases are TGTGCCAGTAGGACCCCACAGGGCGACTATGGCTACACCTTC. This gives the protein CASRTPQGDYGYTF.

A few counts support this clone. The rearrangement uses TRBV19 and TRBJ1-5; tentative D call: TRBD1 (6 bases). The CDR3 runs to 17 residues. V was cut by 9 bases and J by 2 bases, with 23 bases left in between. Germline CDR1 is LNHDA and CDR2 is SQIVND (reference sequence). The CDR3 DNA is TGTGCCAGCGGTACGAACAGGGTTGAGAGGGGCAATCAGCCCCAGCATTTT. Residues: CASGTNRVERGNQPQHF. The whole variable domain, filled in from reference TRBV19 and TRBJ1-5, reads DGGITQSPKYLFRKEGQNVTLSCEQNLNHDAMYWYRQDPGQGLRLIYYSQIVNDFQKGDIAEGYSVSREKKESFPLTVTSAQKNPTAFYLCASGTNRVERGNQPQHFGDGTRLSIL.

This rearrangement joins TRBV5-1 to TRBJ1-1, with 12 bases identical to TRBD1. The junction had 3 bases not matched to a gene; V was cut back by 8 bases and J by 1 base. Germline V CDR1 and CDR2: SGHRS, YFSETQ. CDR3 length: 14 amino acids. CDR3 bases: TGCGCCAGTTCGGGACAGGGGGCGAACACTGAAGCTTTCTTT. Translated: CASSGQGANTEAFF.

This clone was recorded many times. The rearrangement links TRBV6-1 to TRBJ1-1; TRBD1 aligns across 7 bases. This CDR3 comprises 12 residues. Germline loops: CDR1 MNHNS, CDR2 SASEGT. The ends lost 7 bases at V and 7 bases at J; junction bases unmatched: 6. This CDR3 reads CASKGDRFEAFF. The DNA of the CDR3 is TGTGCCAGCAAGGGGGACAGATTTGAAGCTTTCTTT.

This CDR3 reads CASRGLAGGQGETQYF. CDR3 DNA: TGCGCCAGCAGAGGTCTAGCGGGAGGGCAGGGGGAGACCCAGTACTTC. This chain links TRBV5-1 with TRBJ2-5; TRBD2 matches 12 bases. With 5 bases clipped from V and 5 bases from J, the junction kept 10 bases outside the gene matches. Germline assignment: CDR1 SGHRS and CDR2 YFSETQ. This CDR3 spans 16 amino acids.

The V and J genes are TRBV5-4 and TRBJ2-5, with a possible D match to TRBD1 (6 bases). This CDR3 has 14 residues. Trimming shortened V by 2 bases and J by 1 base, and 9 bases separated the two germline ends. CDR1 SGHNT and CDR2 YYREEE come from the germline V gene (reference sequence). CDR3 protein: CASSLQGPQETQYF. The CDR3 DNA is TGTGCCAGCAGCTTACAGGGTCCCCAAGAGACCCAGTACTTC.